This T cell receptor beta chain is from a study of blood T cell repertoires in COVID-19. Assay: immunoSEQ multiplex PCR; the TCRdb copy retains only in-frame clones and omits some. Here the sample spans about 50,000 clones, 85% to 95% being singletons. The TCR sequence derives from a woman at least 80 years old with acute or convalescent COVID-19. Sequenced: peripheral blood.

For the CDR3, the DNA is TGTGCCAGTAGTCGGTCCGGGGACTACGAGCAGTACTTC. It is translated as CASSRSGDYEQYF. The V call is TRBV19, the J call TRBJ2-7, with D perhaps matching TRBD2 (5 bases). The CDR3 totals 13 residues. The germline gives CDR1 LNHDA, CDR2 SQIVND (reference sequence). V lost 5 bases and J 3 bases, leaving 11 bases between the germline ends.